These T cell receptor beta chains were read from a single sample in a study of T cell responses to AZD1222 COVID-19 vaccine. TCRdb keeps only in-frame clones here, not all; method: immunoSEQ multiplex PCR. The table lists 130,000 or so clones, 88% of them singletons. The sample was peripheral blood, taken 28 days after the second AZD1222 dose. These receptors all stem from an adult who received the AZD1222 COVID-19 vaccine. Both conserved end residues are part of each CDR3. D genes are given only for firm matches. Size tells how often a clone was seen (once, few, many) or the class of an expanded clone, and some rows leave it out.

D: -; V: TRBV19; J: TRBJ1-6; size: -; DNA: TGTGCCAGTAGTCCCCTCCGGGGGAATTCACCCCTCCACTTT; CDR3: CASSPLRGNSPLHF
D: -; V: TRBV12-3/TRBV12-4; J: TRBJ1-3; size: -; DNA: TGTGCCAGCAGTCCCGTTGGAAACACCATATATTTT; CDR3: CASSPVGNTIYF
D: TRBD1; V: TRBV7-2; J: TRBJ2-1; size: -; DNA: TGTGCCAGCAGCCGGCGACAGGGGGACGAGTCCTACAATGAGCAGTTCTTC; CDR3: CASSRRQGDESYNEQFF
D: TRBD2; V: TRBV5-4; J: TRBJ2-2; size: -; DNA: TGTGCCAGCAGCTTCCTAGCGGAGGACACCGGGGAGCTGTTTTTT; CDR3: CASSFLAEDTGELFF
D: -; V: TRBV12-3/TRBV12-4; J: TRBJ2-7; size: few; DNA: TGTGCCAGCAGTGTCCGGGACCCCTACGAGCAGTACTTC; CDR3: CASSVRDPYEQYF
D: -; V: TRBV10-3; J: TRBJ1-5; size: -; DNA: TGTGCCATCAGTGAGTCGTACGAGTATCAGCCCCAGCATTTT; CDR3: CAISESYEYQPQHF
D: -; V: TRBV4-1; J: TRBJ2-1; size: few; DNA: TGCGCCAGCAGCCCCCGAGGAAGCGCCTACAATGAGCAGTTCTTC; CDR3: CASSPRGSAYNEQFF
D: -; V: TRBV5-8; J: TRBJ1-4; size: -; DNA: TGTGCCAGCAGCTTGCCGACGGGGTTCTATAATGAAAAACTGTTTTTT; CDR3: CASSLPTGFYNEKLFF
D: TRBD2; V: TRBV11-3; J: TRBJ2-1; size: -; DNA: TGTGCCAGCAGCGAATCCTATGGACTAGCTTTTGACAATGAGCAGTTCTTC; CDR3: CASSESYGLAFDNEQFF
D: -; V: TRBV3-1/TRBV3-2; J: TRBJ2-1; size: -; DNA: TGTGCCAGCAGGGGGTCTCTAGGGTACAATGAGCAGTTCTTC; CDR3: CASRGSLGYNEQFF
D: -; V: TRBV9; J: TRBJ2-3; size: -; DNA: TGTGCCAGCAGCGGGGGGACAAAGAGCACAGATACGCAGTATTTT; CDR3: CASSGGTKSTDTQYF
D: -; V: TRBV5-5; J: TRBJ2-7; size: -; DNA: TGTGCCAGCAGCTTGTGGCACCTCCCCTCCGAGCAGTACTTC; CDR3: CASSLWHLPSEQYF
D: TRBD1; V: TRBV18; J: TRBJ2-5; size: -; DNA: TGTGCCAGCTCACCCGTAACAGGGGTCGAGGAGACCCAGTACTTC; CDR3: CASSPVTGVEETQYF
D: TRBD1; V: TRBV4-3; J: TRBJ1-2; size: many; DNA: TGCGCCAGCAGCCCGGGGACAGGGGCACGCTATGGCTACACCTTC; CDR3: CASSPGTGARYGYTF
D: -; V: TRBV21-1; J: TRBJ2-7; size: few; DNA: TGTGCCAGCAGCAGGACAGTCCTCTACGAGCAGTACTTC; CDR3: CASSRTVLYEQYF
D: -; V: TRBV3-1/TRBV3-2; J: TRBJ2-7; size: -; DNA: TGTGCCAGCAGCCACCCGGTTGGGTACGAGCAGTACTTC; CDR3: CASSHPVGYEQYF
D: -; V: TRBV18; J: TRBJ2-7; size: -; DNA: TGTGCCAGCTCACTGACAGGTTCTAGCTCCTACGAGCAGTACTTC; CDR3: CASSLTGSSSYEQYF
D: -; V: TRBV3-1/TRBV3-2; J: TRBJ2-5; size: -; DNA: TGTGCCAGCAGCCCCTTTCGGGAGACCCAGTACTTC; CDR3: CASSPFRETQYF
D: TRBD1; V: TRBV10-3; J: TRBJ1-5; size: few; DNA: TGTGCCATCAGTCCAGGGGGAGACAGGCGCAATCAGCCCCAGCATTTT; CDR3: CAISPGGDRRNQPQHF
D: TRBD1; V: TRBV11-2; J: TRBJ1-2; size: -; DNA: TGTGCCAGCAGCTTAGGTGGACAGGGGGCTCGGGGCTACACCTTC; CDR3: CASSLGGQGARGYTF
D: -; V: TRBV6-6; J: TRBJ1-6; size: -; DNA: TGTGCCAGCAGTTCCTACGAGTCACCCCTCCACTTT; CDR3: CASSSYESPLHF
D: -; V: TRBV9; J: TRBJ2-4; size: -; DNA: TGTGCCAGCAGCGCTAGGGGGGCAGGTGTGGGAAACATTCAGTACTTC; CDR3: CASSARGAGVGNIQYF
D: -; V: TRBV7-2; J: TRBJ1-1; size: -; DNA: TGTGCCAGCAGCTTAGGTTCAGGGTGGAACACTGAAGCTTTCTTT; CDR3: CASSLGSGWNTEAFF
D: -; V: TRBV2; J: TRBJ2-3; size: -; DNA: TGTGCCAGCAGTTACACAGATACGCAGTATTTT; CDR3: CASSYTDTQYF
D: -; V: TRBV11-2; J: TRBJ1-1; size: -; DNA: TGTGCCAGCAGCTCACAGGGGAACACTGAAGCTTTCTTT; CDR3: CASSSQGNTEAFF
D: -; V: TRBV19; J: TRBJ1-4; size: -; DNA: TGTGCCAGTCGAGGGGGGAGCCCTAATGAAAAACTGTTTTTT; CDR3: CASRGGSPNEKLFF
D: TRBD1; V: TRBV6-2/TRBV6-3; J: TRBJ2-7; size: -; DNA: TGTGCCAGCAGTGGGACAGAAGCGATGATAGTCTACTACGAGCAGTACTTC; CDR3: CASSGTEAMIVYYEQYF
D: -; V: TRBV4-2; J: TRBJ2-5; size: -; DNA: TGTGCCAGCAGCCAAGATTGGGCGTCTAAAGAGACCCAGTACTTC; CDR3: CASSQDWASKETQYF
D: -; V: TRBV5-1; J: TRBJ2-6; size: -; DNA: TGCGCCAGCGGGACGGCACAATCTGGGGCCAACGTCCTGACTTTC; CDR3: CASGTAQSGANVLTF
D: TRBD2; V: TRBV5-8; J: TRBJ2-5; size: -; DNA: TGTGCCAGCAGCCCGGCAGGACTAGCGGAAGAGACCCAGTACTTC; CDR3: CASSPAGLAEETQYF
D: -; V: TRBV24-1; J: TRBJ1-2; size: -; DNA: TGTGCCACCAGTGATGGGAGGAATGGCTACACCTTC; CDR3: CATSDGRNGYTF
D: TRBD1; V: TRBV5-8; J: TRBJ1-6; size: once; DNA: TGTGCCAGCAGCACCGGGACAGGGGGGGATTCACCCCTCCACTTT; CDR3: CASSTGTGGDSPLHF